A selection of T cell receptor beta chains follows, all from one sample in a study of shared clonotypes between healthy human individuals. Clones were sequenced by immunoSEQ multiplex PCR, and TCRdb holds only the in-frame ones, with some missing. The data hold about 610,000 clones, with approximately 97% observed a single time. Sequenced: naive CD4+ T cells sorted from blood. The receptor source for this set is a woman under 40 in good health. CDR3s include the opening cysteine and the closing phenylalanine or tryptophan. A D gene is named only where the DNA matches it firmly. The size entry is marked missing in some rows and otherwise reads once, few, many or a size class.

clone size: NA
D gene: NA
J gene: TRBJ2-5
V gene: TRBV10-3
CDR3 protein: CAISRGTQETQYF
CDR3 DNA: TGTGCCATCAGTAGGGGAACCCAAGAGACCCAGTACTTC

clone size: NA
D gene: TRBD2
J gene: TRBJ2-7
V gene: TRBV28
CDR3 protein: CASSLGASGSYEQYF
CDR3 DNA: TGTGCCAGCAGTTTGGGGGCTAGCGGGAGCTACGAGCAGTACTTC

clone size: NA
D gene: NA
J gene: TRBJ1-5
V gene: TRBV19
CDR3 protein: CASNRASFQGQPQHF
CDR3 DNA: TGTGCCAGTAATAGGGCCAGCTTCCAGGGTCAGCCCCAGCATTTT

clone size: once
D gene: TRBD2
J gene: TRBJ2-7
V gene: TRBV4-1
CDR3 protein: CASSQVGTRSEQYF
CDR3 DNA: TGCGCCAGCAGCCAAGTGGGGACTAGGAGCGAGCAGTACTTC

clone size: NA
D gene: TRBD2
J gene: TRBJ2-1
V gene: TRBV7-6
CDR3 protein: CASSWSGNGNEQFF
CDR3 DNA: TGTGCCAGCAGCTGGAGCGGGAATGGGAATGAGCAGTTCTTC

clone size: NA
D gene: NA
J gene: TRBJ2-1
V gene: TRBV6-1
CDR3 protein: CASSETGYRINEQFF
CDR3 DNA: TGTGCCAGCAGTGAAACTGGCTATCGAATCAATGAGCAGTTCTTC

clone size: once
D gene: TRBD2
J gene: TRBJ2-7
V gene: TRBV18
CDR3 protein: CASSPQGSGTTYEQYF
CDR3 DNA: TGTGCCAGCTCACCACAGGGTAGCGGGACCACCTACGAGCAGTACTTC

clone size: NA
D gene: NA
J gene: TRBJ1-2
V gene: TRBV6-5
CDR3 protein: CASRSTRGNYGYTF
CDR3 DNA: TGTGCCAGCAGATCGACACGCGGCAACTATGGCTACACCTTC

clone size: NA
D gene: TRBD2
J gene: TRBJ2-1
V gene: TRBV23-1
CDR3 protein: CASSQSLGTSEYNEQFF
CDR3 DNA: TGCGCCAGCAGTCAATCTTTAGGGACTAGCGAGTACAATGAGCAGTTCTTC

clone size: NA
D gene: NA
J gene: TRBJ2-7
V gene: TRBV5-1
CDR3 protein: CASKRQVASVYEQYF
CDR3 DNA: TGCGCCAGCAAGAGACAGGTCGCGTCGGTCTACGAGCAGTACTTC

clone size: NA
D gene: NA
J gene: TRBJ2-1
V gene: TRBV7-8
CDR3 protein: CASSIYPFENEQFF
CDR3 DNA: TGTGCCAGCAGCATTTACCCCTTTGAGAATGAGCAGTTCTTC

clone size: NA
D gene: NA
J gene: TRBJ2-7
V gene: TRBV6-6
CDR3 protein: CASSYSMDSGIEQYF
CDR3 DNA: TGTGCCAGCAGTTACTCGATGGACAGTGGCATCGAGCAGTACTTC

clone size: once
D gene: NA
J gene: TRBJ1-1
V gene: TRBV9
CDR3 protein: CASSFTANTEAFF
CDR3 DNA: TGTGCCAGCAGCTTTACAGCGAACACTGAAGCTTTCTTT

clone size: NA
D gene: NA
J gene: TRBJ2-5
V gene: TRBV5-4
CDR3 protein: CASSLEGAQYF
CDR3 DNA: TGTGCCAGCAGCTTGGAGGGGGCCCAGTACTTC

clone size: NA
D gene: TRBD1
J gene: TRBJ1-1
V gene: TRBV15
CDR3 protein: CATSRDLGEGGEAFF
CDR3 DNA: TGTGCCACCAGCAGAGACCTGGGGGAAGGGGGCGAAGCTTTCTTT

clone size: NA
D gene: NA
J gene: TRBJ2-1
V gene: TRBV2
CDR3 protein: CASSEHRAGKYNEQFF
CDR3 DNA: TGTGCCAGCAGTGAACATAGGGCAGGGAAATACAATGAGCAGTTCTTC

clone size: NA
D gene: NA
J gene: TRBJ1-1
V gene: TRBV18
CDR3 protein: CASSSLGTPNTEAFF
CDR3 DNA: TGTGCCAGCTCGTCCCTCGGGACACCGAACACTGAAGCTTTCTTT

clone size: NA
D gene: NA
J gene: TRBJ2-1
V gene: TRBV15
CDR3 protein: CATSSGTRGNEQFF
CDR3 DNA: TGTGCCACCAGCAGCGGGACCAGGGGCAATGAGCAGTTCTTC

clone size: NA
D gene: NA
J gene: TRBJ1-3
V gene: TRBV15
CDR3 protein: CATSWIPGRVPRSSGNTIYF
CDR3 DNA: TGTGCCACCAGCTGGATACCGGGACGGGTGCCTCGCAGCTCTGGAAACACCATATATTTT

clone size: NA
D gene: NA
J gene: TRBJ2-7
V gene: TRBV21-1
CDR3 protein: CASSGTSGTGSSYEQYF
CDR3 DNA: TGTGCCAGCAGCGGGACCTCCGGGACAGGGAGCTCCTACGAGCAGTACTTC

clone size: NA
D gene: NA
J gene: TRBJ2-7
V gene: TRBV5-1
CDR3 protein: CASSLAGVSSYEQYF
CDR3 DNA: TGCGCCAGCAGCTTGGCTGGGGTAAGCTCCTACGAGCAGTACTTC

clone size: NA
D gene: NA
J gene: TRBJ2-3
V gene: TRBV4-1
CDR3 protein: CASSQEESSASPDTQYF
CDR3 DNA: TGCGCCAGCAGCCAAGAAGAATCTAGCGCGAGCCCAGATACGCAGTATTTT

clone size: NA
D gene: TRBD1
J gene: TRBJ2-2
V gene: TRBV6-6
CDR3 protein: CASRGGQDVGELFF
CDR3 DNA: TGTGCCAGCAGAGGGGGACAGGATGTCGGGGAGCTGTTTTTT

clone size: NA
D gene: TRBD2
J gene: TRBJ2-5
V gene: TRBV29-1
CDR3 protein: CSVSFGGGGAETQYF
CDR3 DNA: TGCAGCGTTTCGTTCGGTGGGGGAGGGGCGGAGACCCAGTACTTC

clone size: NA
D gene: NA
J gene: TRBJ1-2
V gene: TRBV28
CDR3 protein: CASSSPGGGNYGYTF
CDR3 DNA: TGTGCCAGCAGTTCCCCCGGGGGTGGAAACTATGGCTACACCTTC

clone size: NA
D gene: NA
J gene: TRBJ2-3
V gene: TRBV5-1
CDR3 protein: CASSLEQGGTDTQYF
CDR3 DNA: TGCGCCAGCAGCTTGGAACAGGGAGGCACAGATACGCAGTATTTT

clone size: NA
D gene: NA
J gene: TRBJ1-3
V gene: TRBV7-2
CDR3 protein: CASSRQSSGNTIYF
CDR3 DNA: TGTGCCAGCAGCAGACAAAGCTCTGGAAACACCATATATTTT